The next 26 T cell receptor beta chains were all read from a single sample in a study of technical replicates of blood from several donors (dated by TCRdb to 2017 to 2019). The library was obtained by the immunoSEQ multiplex PCR assay. Held by TCRdb, this immuneACCESS table contains in-frame sequences only and omits some clones. Under half of the omission traces to an unresolved V gene where checked; the cause of the rest is unknown. The sample yields some 80,000 clones; around 97% were counted once. Roughly 0.3% of the sample goes to the ten largest clones. Source material: T cells isolated from PBMCs. The receptors shown here come from a human donor in good health.

The rearrangement joins TRBV7-8 to TRBJ2-7; 7 bases match TRBD1. The trim removed 5 bases at V and 1 base at J, leaving 5 bases unmatched. The germline V gene encodes CDR1 SGHVS and CDR2 FQNEAQ. The CDR3 is 14 amino acids. DNA for the CDR3: TGTGCCAGCAGCCCCCGGACAGGTTCCTACGAGCAGTACTTC. This codes for CASSPRTGSYEQYF.

The chain is built from TRBV30 and TRBJ2-5; 7 bases align to TRBD1. V gave up 5 bases and J gave up 2 bases; unmatched junction bases: 5. Per germline, CDR1 GTSNPN and CDR2 SVGIG (reference sequence). The CDR3 extends over 13 amino acids. The CDR3 is CAWGDRNQETQYF. CDR3 bases: TGTGCCTGGGGGGACAGAAATCAAGAGACCCAGTACTTC. Filled out from reference TRBV30 and TRBJ2-5, the complete variable domain reads SQTIHQWPATLVQPVGSPLSLECTVEGTSNPNLYWYRQAAGRGLQLLFYSVGIGQISSEVPQNLSASRPQDRQFILSSKKLLLSDSGFYLCAWGDRNQETQYFGPGTRLLVL.

This clone showed up just once. This rearrangement joins TRBV7-2 to TRBJ1-1; 7 bases align to TRBD1. Trimming cost V 5 bases and J 1 base; bases outside gene matches: 4. CDR1 and CDR2 from the germline V gene are SGHTA and FQGNSA. The CDR3 is 14 residues long. CDR3 sequence: CASSPRTGNTEAFF. The CDR3 nucleotides are TGTGCCAGCAGCCCACGGACAGGGAACACTGAAGCTTTCTTT.

This rearrangement joins TRBV6-1 to TRBJ2-7, with 8 bases matching TRBD1. The CDR3 consists of 15 residues. The V gene's germline CDR1 is MNHNS and CDR2 SASEGT. V dropped 1 base and J dropped 4; count of bases not matched to a gene: 6. The CDR3 DNA reads TGTGCCAGCAGTGAAGAGGCAGGGGGCCGTTACGAGCAGTACTTC. Its protein is CASSEEAGGRYEQYF.

This rearrangement joins TRBV5-1 to TRBJ2-7, with 10 bases that match TRBD1. The CDR3 is 15 amino acids. Per germline, CDR1 SGHRS and CDR2 YFSETQ. V gave up 1 base and J gave up 4 bases; unmatched junction bases: 5. DNA for the CDR3: TGCGCCAGCAGCTTGATGGGACAGGGGCAGTACGAGCAGTACTTC. Translating it yields CASSLMGQGQYEQYF.

The J gene is TRBJ2-1, the V gene TRBV30; D unresolved. Germline lookup yields CDR1 GTSNPN and CDR2 SVGIG (reference sequence). The length of the CDR3 is 11 residues. V was pared by 3 bases and J by 4 bases, with 4 bases between. Here the CDR3 reads CAWSGYNEQFF. For the CDR3, the DNA is TGTGCCTGGAGCGGGTACAATGAGCAGTTCTTC.

Of note for this clone: Other nucleotide sequences from this sample produce the same CDR3. The chain links TRBV29-1 to TRBJ2-3; a possible D gene is TRBD1 (6 bases). The CDR3 loop spans 14 amino acids. V gave up 3 bases and J gave up 2 bases, with 12 bases separating them. Germline assignment: CDR1 SQVTM and CDR2 ANQGSEA. The CDR3 sequence: CSVEGQGYTDTQYF. For the CDR3, the DNA is TGCAGCGTTGAGGGGCAGGGGTACACAGATACGCAGTATTTT.

The sample holds one count of this clone. As DNA, the CDR3 is TGCGCCAGCAGCTTTCACAGGGGGCGAGGAATGGCTGAGACCCAGTACTTC. It yields the protein CASSFHRGRGMAETQYF. This chain uses TRBV5-1 with TRBJ2-5; 9 bases align to TRBD1. CDR1 SGHRS and CDR2 YFSETQ come from the germline V gene. V lost 2 bases and J lost 5; bases outside the gene matches: 13. The CDR3 runs to 17 residues. The full variable domain, rest sourced from reference TRBV5-1 and TRBJ2-5, is KAGVTQTPRYLIKTRGQQVTLSCSPISGHRSVSWYQQTPGQGLQFLFEYFSETQRNKGNFPGRFSGRQFSNSRSEMNVSTLELGDSALYLCASSFHRGRGMAETQYFGPGTRLLVL.

The chain has TRBV10-2 and TRBJ2-7; TRBD1 aligns across 8 bases. V shed 10 bases, J shed 2 bases, and the junction held 7 bases outside the gene matches. Per germline, CDR1 WSHSY and CDR2 SAAADI. The CDR3 has 13 residues. The CDR3 sequence is CATLPTGAYEQYF. The CDR3 nucleotides read TGCGCCACCCTACCGACAGGGGCCTACGAGCAGTACTTC.

The rearrangement links TRBV9 to TRBJ1-4; perhaps TRBD1 as D (5 bases). The CDR3 extends over 13 amino acids. Germline V gives CDR1 SGDLS, CDR2 YYNGEE. V was clipped by 3 bases and J by 3 bases, with 6 bases between them. The CDR3 DNA reads TGTGCCAGCAGCGCAGGGTCTAATGAAAAACTGTTTTTT. Translated: CASSAGSNEKLFF. The full variable domain, rest sourced from reference TRBV9 and TRBJ1-4, is DSGVTQTPKHLITATGQRVTLRCSPRSGDLSVYWYQQSLDQGLQFLIQYYNGEERAKGNILERFSAQQFPDLHSELNLSSLELGDSALYFCASSAGSNEKLFFGSGTQLSVL.

The chain carries TRBV10-3 and TRBJ1-3; TRBD1 matches at 7 bases. CDR3 length: 14 residues. Trimming took 2 bases from V and 2 from J; bases not matched to a gene: 0. CDR1 is ENHRY and CDR2 is SYGVKD in the germline V gene. The CDR3 nucleotides read TGTGCCATCAGTGAGACAGGGGCTGGAAACACCATATATTTT. Translation: CAISETGAGNTIYF.

This sequence joins TRBV4-3 and TRBJ2-1; tentatively, D is TRBD2 (6 bases). The length of the CDR3 is 21 residues. The germline V and J ends were trimmed by 0 bases and 1 base, with 25 bases remaining between them. In germline, CDR1 is LGHNA, CDR2 YSLEER. The CDR3 DNA sequence: TGCGCCAGCAGCCAAGATCTCGATGTTGGGACTGTTCTGTCGTCCTACAATGAGCAGTTCTTC. Protein product: CASSQDLDVGTVLSSYNEQFF.

This clone came up once. The rearrangement uses TRBV7-2 and TRBJ2-7, with 10 bases that match TRBD2. This CDR3 is built from 18 residues. V trimming: 4 bases; J trimming: 2 bases; junction bases outside the gene matches: 14. The germline gives CDR1 SGHTA, CDR2 FQGNSA. This chain's CDR3 is CASSSPGGPGTSAYEQYF. The CDR3 DNA sequence: TGTGCCAGCAGCTCCCCCGGAGGACCCGGGACTAGCGCCTACGAGCAGTACTTC.

The chain couples TRBV19 to TRBJ1-2; D remains unclear. The CDR3 loop spans 15 amino acids. Germline-derived CDR1 and CDR2 are LNHDA and SQIVND (reference sequence). V dropped 5 bases and J dropped 4 bases, with 17 bases sitting between them. CDR3 in amino acids: CASSARRQSGYGYTF. The CDR3 nucleotides read TGTGCCAGTAGTGCTCGAAGACAAAGCGGCTATGGCTACACCTTC.

V and J are TRBV6-5 and TRBJ2-5; a possible D gene is TRBD1 (6 bases). CDR1 and CDR2 (germline): MNHEY, SVGAGI. Trimming shortened V by 6 bases and J by 8 bases, and 16 bases separated the two germline ends. There are 13 residues in the CDR3. CDR3 region: CASSRDKHETQYF. The CDR3 DNA sequence: TGTGCCAGCAGCCGGGACAAGCATGAAACCCAGTACTTC.

The chain carries TRBV30 and TRBJ1-1; 7 nucleotides match TRBD1. The CDR3 is 14 amino acids. Germline values: CDR1 GTSNPN, CDR2 SVGIG (reference sequence). Germline trimming cut 2 bases from V and 7 bases from J; bases unmatched to any gene: 10. The CDR3 DNA reads TGTGCCTGGAGTACTGACAGGGTTAAGATTGAAGCTTTCTTT. It translates to CAWSTDRVKIEAFF.

This clone was recorded only once. V and J are TRBV6-1 and TRBJ2-7; D remains ambiguous. Germline CDR1 and CDR2: MNHNS and SASEGT. V shed 6 bases and J shed 0 bases, with 15 bases lying between them. The CDR3 extends over 15 amino acids. The chain's CDR3 is CASRPSLFSSYEQYF. CDR3 bases: TGTGCCAGCAGGCCTTCACTTTTTAGCTCCTACGAGCAGTACTTC.

The V gene is TRBV28, the J gene TRBJ2-5; 12 positions agree with TRBD2. The CDR3 runs 14 residues. From germline, CDR1 is MDHEN and CDR2 SYDVKM. Germline trimming cut 6 bases from V and 4 bases from J; bases unmatched to any gene: 3. CDR3 region: CASSALAGGETQYF. In DNA, the CDR3 is TGTGCCAGCAGCGCACTAGCGGGAGGAGAGACCCAGTACTTC.

The chain has TRBV2 and TRBJ2-5, with D perhaps TRBD2 (6 bases). The germline gives CDR1 SNHLY, CDR2 FYNNEI. CDR3 length equals 14 residues. V was trimmed by 7 bases and J by 4 bases, leaving 16 bases between them. The CDR3 nucleotides read TGTGCCAGCAAACTAGATCCGGGAGTAGAGACCCAGTACTTC. Translating gives CASKLDPGVETQYF.

This chain uses TRBV11-2 with TRBJ2-1; TRBD1 aligns across 9 bases. The germline V gene has CDR1 SGHAT and CDR2 FQNNGV. Trimming at V came to 4 bases and at J to 9 bases, leaving 10 bases not matched to a gene. The CDR3 loop spans 15 amino acids. CDR3: CASSSPGQGGAEQFF. The CDR3 bases are TGTGCCAGCAGCTCCCCGGGACAGGGAGGGGCTGAGCAGTTCTTC.

This chain connects TRBV7-9 to TRBJ2-7, with no clear D. Germline loops: CDR1 SEHNR, CDR2 FQNEAQ (reference sequence). The CDR3 consists of 13 residues. V was clipped by 3 bases and J by 0 bases, with 6 bases between them. The CDR3 DNA sequence: TGTGCCAGCAGCTTTGAGAGCTCCTACGAGCAGTACTTC. It codes for CASSFESSYEQYF.

This clone was recorded once. The chain employs TRBV30 and TRBJ1-1, with a possible D match to TRBD1 (5 bases). From germline, CDR1 is GTSNPN and CDR2 SVGIG (reference sequence). The CDR3 loop spans 12 amino acids. Here the CDR3 DNA reads TGTGCAAGGGGCCGACAGAACACTGAAGCTTTCTTT. It encodes CARGRQNTEAFF.

J is TRBJ1-1 and V is TRBV25-1; D possibly corresponds to TRBD1 (6 bases). CDR3 length equals 16 residues. From germline, CDR1 is MGHDK and CDR2 SYGVNS. Deletions cut 2 bases from V and 7 bases from J, with 20 bases between. CDR3 amino acids: CASSEGGRGRVSEAFF. The CDR3 DNA reads TGTGCCAGCAGTGAAGGGGGCAGGGGACGAGTTAGTGAAGCTTTCTTT.

V gene TRBV9 combines with J gene TRBJ2-7; 7 bases map to TRBD1. V lost 3 bases and J lost 0; bases outside the gene matches: 3. This CDR3 is 14 amino acids long. CDR1 and CDR2 (germline): SGDLS, YYNGEE. CDR3 residues: CASSGRDSSYEQYF. DNA of the CDR3: TGTGCCAGCAGCGGCCGGGACAGCTCCTACGAGCAGTACTTC. The complete variable domain, with remaining parts taken from reference TRBV9 and TRBJ2-7, reads DSGVTQTPKHLITATGQRVTLRCSPRSGDLSVYWYQQSLDQGLQFLIQYYNGEERAKGNILERFSAQQFPDLHSELNLSSLELGDSALYFCASSGRDSSYEQYFGPGTRLTVT.

The chain uses TRBV28 and TRBJ2-3, with unresolved D. CDR1 MDHEN and CDR2 SYDVKM come from the germline V gene. The CDR3 covers 15 residues. V was cut by 4 bases and J by 3 bases, with 14 bases left in between. CDR3 loop: CASSSTVFRTDTQYF. CDR3 bases: TGTGCCAGCAGTTCCACAGTATTTCGGACAGATACGCAGTATTTT.

The rearrangement links TRBV4-1 to TRBJ1-5, with no clear D. Germline V gene lookup returns CDR1 MGHRA and CDR2 YSYEKL. The CDR3 contains 14 residues. V was pared by 0 bases and J by 8 bases, with 11 bases between. The DNA of the CDR3 is TGCGCCAGCAGCCAAGATTGGGAGAGCAAGCCCCAGCATTTT. Translation: CASSQDWESKPQHF.